This T cell receptor (beta chain) originates from a study of prognosis after radiotherapy for stage I lung cancer (dated by TCRdb to about 2021). In terms of the full investigation: Between early 2018 and early 2019, under 20 stage I NSCLC patients were enrolled in Nanjing, China. In every patient, SBRT was given without any concurrent therapy. SBRT was given in 3 to 5 fractions with a biologically effective dose of at least 100 Gy, using image-guided IMRT or VMAT. This study profiled peripheral blood TCR beta repertoires from stage I NSCLC patients before and after stereotactic body radiotherapy and linked the repertoires to distant failure. Every patient was regarded as medically inoperable, because of comorbidities in 11 to 12 cases and refusal of surgery in 6 or 7 cases. The study took one blood sample before SBRT and one after SBRT from each of approximately 19 patients and sequenced all 40 or so samples. On tumor histology, about 12 patients had adenocarcinoma and several had squamous cell carcinoma. Of the enrolled patients, fourteen had newly diagnosed primary stage I lung tumors, while five had oligometastatic NSCLC following surgical resection of the primary tumor. The cohort included about a dozen men and roughly 6 women, with a median age of approximately 75 years and a range of about 53 to 84 years. Four of the 19 patients developed distant metastases after SBRT, at a median of about seven months; the other 15 showed no significant progression. The investigation overall reported the following: All reported P values were unadjusted for multiple comparisons. After SBRT, the number of unique TCR clones decreased (median around 9,400 before versus 6,000 to 7,500 after; Wilcoxon paired P=0.011). Post-SBRT Shannon entropy and its change from baseline were lower in patients who developed distant metastases; baseline Shannon entropy was not associated with metastases. Differences by metastasis status were reportedly seen in TRBV and TRBJ usage frequencies, involving two V genes at baseline and, after SBRT, 9 or 10 V genes and two J genes. The study was limited by the small cohort and short follow-up, and independent validation of the study findings is required. Tumor specificity of expanded TCR clones was not determined.

V was cut back by 6 bases and J by 11 bases, leaving a gap of 14 bases between them. The germline V gene yields SGDLS for CDR1 and YYNGEE for CDR2. The CDR3, cysteine through phenylalanine, is 11 amino acids long. Of all the DNA, just the CDR3 is kept, 33 bases in frame from base 1. Two rounds of multiplex PCR were used to amplify the TCR beta CDR3 region from genomic DNA. In the first PCR round, primers specific to each TRBV and TRBJ gene were used, and the primer sequences were filed in Chinese patent CN105087789A. The second PCR round used universal primers. The Roche High Pure PCR Template Preparation Kit was used to extract genomic DNA from the frozen PBMCs. Libraries were sequenced paired-end with 151 bp reads on an Illumina HiSeq 3000. Per the authors' processing: Raw reads lacking the multiplex PCR primer sequences were removed with CutAdapt. High-quality paired reads were merged into contigs with PEAR. By alignment to reference sequences, MiXCR assigned TRB V, D and J gene segments to each contig. To remove sequencing errors, CDR3 sequences were clustered according to base quality and sequence similarity. Diversity was measured as Shannon entropy normalized by the natural log of productive TCR sequence number. One minus Shannon entropy divided by the natural log of the number of unique clonotypes was used as the definition of clonality. Using the Youden index from ROC curves, the researchers picked the repertoire-metric cut-offs for progression-free survival, and all analyses were carried out in R 3.5.3. TCRdb reanalyzed the raw reads on its own, using fastp at Q25 for trimming and MiXCR for clone calling, and kept in-frame beta chains. Rows with a matching CDR3 protein are joined into one entry that keeps the most common DNA and genes. These V and J calls originate from TCRdb's pipeline instead of the authors' own analysis. A total of about 36,000 distinct CDR3 sequences appear in this sample, approximately 36% of them only once. The ten largest make up approximately 15% of the sample.

This clonotype was counted at least ten times. Its antigen target is currently unknown. No much larger clone exists at a distance of one base, and base qualities are not known. All patients had node-negative disease on CT and PET/CT, and none had a history of other malignancies or had previously received chemotherapy or radiotherapy. At each of two time points, around 6.1 milliliters of peripheral venous blood were collected into EDTA tubes. Ficoll-Paque Plus density-gradient centrifugation was used to isolate PBMCs. Immediately after collection, samples were stored at -80 degrees C until analysis. The clonotype originates from a donor at least 50 years old with non-small cell lung cancer. Here the chain combines TRBV9 and TRBJ1-2; the D gene identity is not certain. The specimen was PBMCs, collected before or after stereotactic body radiation therapy (not recorded which). The CDR3 protein: CASTNTGRYTF. The base sequence is TGTGCCAGCACCAATACCGGGAGGTACACCTTC.